This is a list of T cell receptor beta chains from one sample in a study of blood T cell repertoires in COVID-19. Sequencing used immunoSEQ multiplex PCR; TCRdb keeps in-frame clones, though not all of them. This sample carries just over 150,000 clones, about 80% of them seen once, and the ten largest clones take around a fifth. The sequenced sample was peripheral blood. The receptors originated from a woman aged 80 or over with acute or convalescent COVID-19. Both conserved end residues are part of each CDR3. Each record gives: V gene, D gene, clone size, J gene, CDR3 DNA, CDR3 protein. A D gene is named only where the DNA matches it firmly. Expanded clones are given a class, and other clones once, few, many or no size at all.

>TRBV19|-|-|TRBJ2-2
TGTGCCAGTAGTATTTCTTTTGAGCTGTTTTTT
CASSISFELFF
>TRBV6-4|TRBD1|few|TRBJ2-2
TGTGCCAGCAGTCGGCAGGGGGCCGGGGAGCTGTTTTTT
CASSRQGAGELFF
>TRBV4-1|-|-|TRBJ1-1
TGCGCCAGCAGCCAAGAAAGGCAGGAAAGGTCGGCTTTCTTT
CASSQERQERSAFF
>TRBV27|-|-|TRBJ2-1
TGTGCCAGCAGCCCTACTGGTGGGGGAGGCTACAATGAGCAGTTCTTC
CASSPTGGGGYNEQFF
>TRBV11-2|-|-|TRBJ1-2
TGTGCCAGCAGCGCAAGGACACAGGGTCGGGGCTACACCTTC
CASSARTQGRGYTF
>TRBV27|-|-|TRBJ1-3
TGTGCCAGCAGACCTGGCAGAAGCTCTGGAAACACCATATATTTT
CASRPGRSSGNTIYF
>TRBV6-5|TRBD1|-|TRBJ1-6
TGTGCCAGCAGACGTCAGGGGGACAATTCACCCCTCCACTTT
CASRRQGDNSPLHF
>TRBV15|-|-|TRBJ1-5
TGTGCCACCAGCAGAGGGGGGCTGGTCAATCAGCCCCAGCATTTT
CATSRGGLVNQPQHF
>TRBV30|TRBD1|-|TRBJ1-6
TGTGCCTGGAGCCCGACAGGGGTTTATTCACCCCTCCACTTT
CAWSPTGVYSPLHF
>TRBV19|TRBD1|many|TRBJ1-5
TGTGCCAGTAGTCCTCTTGGACAGGGCCTTCAGCCCCAGCATTTT
CASSPLGQGLQPQHF
>TRBV27|-|-|TRBJ1-2
TGTGCCAGCAGTTTGAGTCAGGGTCAAAGGAACTATGGCTACACCTTC
CASSLSQGQRNYGYTF
>TRBV7-9|-|-|TRBJ1-1
TGTGCCAGCAGCTACGGGGGGCTGGGCACTGAAGCTTTCTTT
CASSYGGLGTEAFF
>TRBV7-6|-|-|TRBJ1-1
TGTGCCAGCAGCTCATTACAGGGTGTCACTGAAGCTTTCTTT
CASSSLQGVTEAFF
>TRBV5-4|-|-|TRBJ2-7
TGTGCCAGCAGCTCGACATCCGAGCAGTACTTC
CASSSTSEQYF
>TRBV6-6|TRBD1|-|TRBJ2-3
TGTGCCAGCAGTCCACTGTTCCTATCCGGGACAGCTAATCCCACAGATACGCAGTATTTT
CASSPLFLSGTANPTDTQYF
>TRBV11-2|-|-|TRBJ2-6
TGTGCCAGCAGCCCCCGCGCGAGTGGGGCCAACGTCCTGACTTTC
CASSPRASGANVLTF
>TRBV7-7|-|-|TRBJ1-2
TGTGCCAGCAGCTTAGACCCGGGGAGTAACTATGGCTACACCTTC
CASSLDPGSNYGYTF
>TRBV19|TRBD1|-|TRBJ1-1
TGTGCCAGTAGCCCCACAGGGGGCAGCGGTGAAGCTTTCTTT
CASSPTGGSGEAFF
>TRBV7-8|-|once|TRBJ1-1
TGTGCCAGCAGCCCTTGGGGGGGCGCGGACACTGAAGCTTTCTTT
CASSPWGGADTEAFF
>TRBV6-1|TRBD1|-|TRBJ2-6
TGTGCCAGCAGTGTCAGGGGGCAACGCTCTGGGGCCAACGTCCTGACTTTC
CASSVRGQRSGANVLTF
>TRBV10-2|TRBD2|once|TRBJ2-7
TGCGCCAGCAGCCCGTCCCCTTTAGCGGGAGGGCGCGAGCAGTACTTC
CASSPSPLAGGREQYF
>TRBV25-1|TRBD1|few|TRBJ2-5
TGTGCCAGCAGTGGTTGGACAGGGAGTCAAGAGACCCAGTACTTC
CASSGWTGSQETQYF
>TRBV5-1|TRBD1|-|TRBJ2-1
TGCGCCAGCAGCCCCGGGACAGGGGCCAATGAGCAGTTCTTC
CASSPGTGANEQFF
>TRBV5-1|-|-|TRBJ1-1
TGCGCCAGCAGCTTGGTGATAGGGGGGGACACTGAAGCTTTCTTT
CASSLVIGGDTEAFF
>TRBV21-1|-|-|TRBJ1-2
TGTGCCAGCAGCAAAGTGATGGGGGACAGGGATGGCTACACCTTC
CASSKVMGDRDGYTF
>TRBV9|TRBD1|-|TRBJ1-1
TGTGCCAGCAGCGTAGCCCGGGACAGGGAGTACACTGAAGCTTTCTTT
CASSVARDREYTEAFF
>TRBV6-2/TRBV6-3|-|-|TRBJ1-1
TGTGCCAGCAGTTACTTTGCCGGGGGAGGGACTGAAGCTTTCTTT
CASSYFAGGGTEAFF
>TRBV19|-|few|TRBJ2-7
TGTGCCAGTAGTATGAGGCAGGGCGAGCAGTACTTC
CASSMRQGEQYF